The 22 T cell receptor beta chains given below trace back to one sample, sequenced in a study of T-cell reconstitution after alpha-beta-depleted transplantation in children. It was with unique molecular identifiers that the TCRbeta library was prepared. A single record per CDR3 protein comes from TCRdb applying MiXCR to the PCR reads. Here the sample spans around 22,000 distinct CDR3 sequences, about a tenth being singletons. Sequences were derived from PBMCs from the stem cell graft donor, sampled from the stem cell graft. Receptors originate from a human donor who donated a stem cell graft to a child with chronic granulomatous disease.

This clonotype was found many times. J is TRBJ2-1 and V is TRBV28; perhaps TRBD1 as D (6 bases). V was pared by 4 bases and J by 5 bases, with 18 bases between. This CDR3 spans 16 amino acids. Per the germline V gene, CDR1 is MDHEN and CDR2 is SYDVKM. DNA for the CDR3: TGTGCCAGCAGTTCTCCGACAGGACGCCCGAACAATGAGCAGTTCTTC. It yields the protein CASSSPTGRPNNEQFF.

This clonotype came up many times. The chain uses TRBV20-1 and TRBJ1-6, with no clear D. Trimming pared 6 bases from V and 15 bases from J, leaving 9 bases between. Germline V lookup: CDR1 DFQATT, CDR2 SNEGSKA (reference sequence). The CDR3 covers 9 residues. CDR3 nucleotides: TGCAGTGCCCTGAGAGGCCTCCACTTT. Encoded protein: CSALRGLHF.

This clonotype came up many times. This chain connects TRBV29-1 to TRBJ2-3; 7 nucleotides line up with TRBD1. The CDR3 runs 17 residues. V lost 0 bases, J lost 5 bases, and 14 bases stayed unmatched. Germline assignment: CDR1 SQVTM and CDR2 ANQGSEA. CDR3 sequence: CSVEDPRTGSRGDTQYF. The CDR3 nucleotides are TGCAGCGTTGAAGACCCAAGGACAGGATCCCGTGGAGATACGCAGTATTTT.

On this clonotype: The DNA is omitted, as the CDR3 cannot be located on it reliably, and the CDR3 follows TCRdb's listing. The V and J genes are TRBV6-5 and TRBJ2-2. Termini included, the CDR3 measures 15 amino acids. Germline values: CDR1 MNHEY, CDR2 SVGAGI. The CDR3 reads CASSYVGPNTGELFF.

This clonotype was counted ten times or more. This sequence joins TRBV5-1 and TRBJ1-2; the D is unclear. Trimming shortened V by 0 bases and J by 4 bases, and 7 bases separated the two germline ends. Germline loops: CDR1 SGHRS, CDR2 YFSETQ. This CDR3 region has 13 residues. In DNA, the CDR3 is TGCGCCAGCAGCTTGGAGATGGGCTATGGCTACACCTTC. This gives the protein CASSLEMGYGYTF.

The table lists this clonotype with many counts. The chain recombines TRBV29-1 with TRBJ2-3; a weak D match, TRBD2 (5 bases). Trimming stripped 5 bases from V and 0 bases from J, with 9 bases between. Germline CDR1 is SQVTM and CDR2 is ANQGSEA. This CDR3 is 13 amino acids long. The CDR3 nucleotides read TGCAGCGTTTTAGCGTCAAGCACAGATACGCAGTATTTT. This encodes CSVLASSTDTQYF.

This clonotype has at least ten counts. The rearrangement joins TRBV6-2 or TRBV6-3 to TRBJ1-1, with a tentative D call TRBD1 (6 bases). This CDR3 region has 15 residues. CDR1 and CDR2 from the germline V gene are MNHEY and SVGEGT. V lost 0 bases to trimming and J lost 4 bases, with 12 bases between them. The CDR3 spells CASSYSRGGATEAFF. The CDR3 coding sequence is TGTGCCAGCAGTTACTCCAGGGGTGGGGCCACTGAAGCTTTCTTT.

This clonotype has at least ten counts. The gene calls are TRBV29-1 and TRBJ1-1; D remains ambiguous. From germline, CDR1 is SQVTM and CDR2 ANQGSEA. This CDR3 has 11 amino acids. V was shortened by 5 bases and J by 5 bases, with 9 bases between the two germline ends. The CDR3: CSVSGPTEAFF. The CDR3 DNA reads as TGCAGCGTTTCCGGACCGACTGAAGCTTTCTTT.

This clonotype occurred many times. The rearrangement joins TRBV5-1 to TRBJ1-3, with unresolved D. CDR1 and CDR2 from the germline V gene are SGHRS and YFSETQ. V was pared by 1 base and J by 1 base, with 12 bases between. The CDR3 contains 16 residues. The chain's CDR3 is CASSLRSGLSGNTIYF. CDR3 in DNA: TGCGCCAGCAGCTTGAGGTCAGGACTTTCTGGAAACACCATATATTTT.

There are many counts of this clonotype. V is TRBV28 and J is TRBJ2-2; D perhaps matches TRBD2 (6 bases). Germline CDR1 MDHEN, CDR2 SYDVKM. CDR3 size: 13 residues. V lost 6 bases to trimming and J lost 5 bases, with 10 bases between them. This CDR3 is CASSPGDTGELFF. The CDR3 nucleotides read TGTGCCAGCAGCCCGGGGGATACCGGGGAGCTGTTTTTT. The variable domain in full, completed from reference TRBV28 and TRBJ2-2, reads DVKVTQSSRYLVKRTGEKVFLECVQDMDHENMFWYRQDPGLGLRLIYFSYDVKMKEKGDIPEGYSVSREKKERFSLILESASTNQTSMYLCASSPGDTGELFFGEGSRLTVL.

This clonotype was found many times. The chain has TRBV9 and TRBJ2-5; D unclear. The CDR3 consists of 14 residues. V lost 4 bases to trimming and J lost 4 bases, with 14 bases between them. Germline values: CDR1 SGDLS, CDR2 YYNGEE. In DNA, the CDR3 is TGTGCCAGCAGCCCCCGTCGATTTCCAGAGACCCAGTACTTC. Translated, it gives CASSPRRFPETQYF.

This clonotype occurred many times. The chain employs TRBV5-1 and TRBJ1-6; the D is unclear. CDR1 SGHRS and CDR2 YFSETQ come from the germline V gene. V lost 0 bases and J lost 5, with 9 bases in between. The CDR3 has 15 residues. In DNA form, the CDR3 reads TGCGCCAGCAGCTTGGTTGGGGAAAATAATTCACCCCTCCACTTT. Protein: CASSLVGENNSPLHF.

This clonotype was counted many times. The genes are TRBV5-6 and TRBJ2-1, with unresolved D. Germline lookup yields CDR1 SGHDT and CDR2 YYEEEE. The CDR3 is 11 amino acids. V was cut by 4 bases and J by 5 bases, with 4 bases left in between. The CDR3 loop reads CASSHNNEQFF. The CDR3 DNA follows: TGTGCCAGCAGCCACAACAATGAGCAGTTCTTC.

This clonotype was observed at least ten times. The chain couples TRBV6-6 to TRBJ2-5; tentative D call: TRBD1 (5 bases). This CDR3 has 12 amino acids. V lost 7 bases to trimming and J lost 0 bases, with 6 bases between them. Germline CDR1 reads MNHNY; CDR2 reads SVGAGI (reference sequence). In nucleotides, the CDR3 is TGTGCCAGCAAGGGGTACCAAGAGACCCAGTACTTC. Translation: CASKGYQETQYF.

This clonotype was counted many times. The chain combines TRBV27 with TRBJ2-1; 14 bases map to TRBD2. This CDR3 has 18 amino acids. CDR1 is MNHEY, CDR2 SMNVEV, per germline (reference sequence). The junction had 10 bases not matched to a gene; V was cut back by 8 bases and J by 1 base. CDR3 amino acids: CASGQTSGRAGSYNEQFF. DNA for the CDR3: TGTGCCAGCGGACAGACTAGCGGGAGGGCCGGGTCCTACAATGAGCAGTTCTTC.

This clonotype was picked up many times. Its ends do not fully match the called genes, so a read error is possible. The V call is TRBV7-2, the J call TRBJ1-2, with 9 bases identical to TRBD1. CDR1 and CDR2 (germline): SGHTA, FQGNSA. The CDR3 consists of 12 residues. CDR3 DNA sequence: TGTGCCAGCAGCTTGGACAGGGGAGGCTTCACCTTC. Its translation: CASSLDRGGFTF. Combining the CDR3 with reference TRBV7-2 and TRBJ1-2 gives the whole variable domain GAGVSQSPSNKVTEKGKDVELRCDPISGHTALYWYRQSLGQGLEFLIYFQGNSAPDKSGLPSDRFSAERTGGSVSTLTIQRTQQEDSAVYLCASSLDRGGFTFGSGTRLTVV.

This clonotype has ten or more counts. The chain is built from TRBV10-3 and TRBJ1-2; the D gene is possibly TRBD1 (5 bases). The length of the CDR3 is 13 residues. Trimming removed 4 bases at V and 7 bases at J, with 13 bases between. Germline V gene data show CDR1 as ENHRY and CDR2 as SYGVKD. CDR3 sequence: CAISAGGGGGYTF. The CDR3 bases are TGTGCCATCAGTGCTGGGGGAGGCGGTGGCTACACCTTC.

This clonotype was counted at least ten times. This chain connects TRBV27 to TRBJ2-7, with D possibly being TRBD1 (6 bases). V was pared by 0 bases and J by 0 bases, with 12 bases between. Germline V CDR1 and CDR2: MNHEY, SMNVEV (reference sequence). This CDR3 is 16 amino acids long. CDR3 bases: TGTGCCAGCAGTTTATCTCTTGGGACACTCTCCTACGAGCAGTACTTC. Its translation is CASSLSLGTLSYEQYF.

Ten or more counts support this clonotype. The CDR3 region is CASSVEGTGNEQFF. The CDR3 DNA follows: TGTGCCAGCAGCGTAGAAGGGACAGGGAATGAGCAGTTCTTC. The chain combines TRBV9 with TRBJ2-1; the match to TRBD1 covers 9 bases. Germline lookup yields CDR1 SGDLS and CDR2 YYNGEE. V dropped 0 bases and J dropped 7; count of bases not matched to a gene: 2. The CDR3 has 14 amino acids.

The chain carries TRBV12-3 or TRBV12-4 and TRBJ2-3; D remains ambiguous. The CDR3 totals 11 residues. V gave up 2 bases and J gave up 6 bases, with 3 bases separating them. DNA for the CDR3: TGTGCCAGCAGTTTACAGGATACGCAGTATTTT. As protein: CASSLQDTQYF.

Many counts were recorded for this clonotype. This sequence joins TRBV25-1 and TRBJ1-5; D not certain. The germline CDR1 and CDR2 sequences are MGHDK and SYGVNS. V lost 2 bases, J lost 1 base, and 6 bases lay in between. This CDR3 has 14 residues. Here the CDR3 reads CASSEGTSNQPQHF. The CDR3 DNA is TGTGCCAGCAGTGAAGGCACCAGCAATCAGCCCCAGCATTTT.

This clonotype was detected many times. The CDR3 loop reads CASRAYHGDTIYF. CDR3 nucleotides: TGTGCCAGCAGAGCATATCATGGGGACACCATATATTTT. The gene calls are TRBV6-5 and TRBJ1-3; no clear D. The CDR3 consists of 13 residues. Germline V lookup: CDR1 MNHEY, CDR2 SVGAGI. The V end was cut by 6 bases, the J end by 8 bases, with 14 bases between.